Described below is a single TCR beta chain sequence and its context. Data came from immunoSEQ multiplex PCR; TCRdb stores just in-frame clones and leaves some out. The data show roughly 150,000 clones, approximately 80% seen once. CDR1 SQVTM and CDR2 ANQGSEA come from the germline V gene. This CDR3 spans 13 amino acids. The V gene end was trimmed by 4 bases and the J gene end by 4 bases; junction bases not matched to a gene: 4. This sample is drawn from a study of blood T cell repertoires in COVID-19. This receptor was taken from a woman in her fifties or sixties in a cohort sampled during active or convalescent COVID-19. The chain combines TRBV29-1 with TRBJ2-1; 7 nucleotides agree with TRBD1. Sequenced material: peripheral blood. The CDR3 DNA sequence: TGCAGCGTTGTAGGGGGCGCTTACAATGAGCAGTTCTTC. Translation gives CSVVGGAYNEQFF.